Presented here are 24 T cell receptor beta chains from one specimen sequenced in a study of CD4 T cells in relation to SARS-CoV-2 and coronaviruses. Before the COVID-19 pandemic, during about 2010-2018, CD4+ T cells were taken from unexposed donors. The data were produced by immunoSEQ multiplex PCR, yet TCRdb's version contains in-frame clones alone and is incomplete. This sample has roughly 60,000 clones, with roughly 93% found just once. Material for sequencing was naive CD4+ T cells from PBMCs. Sample subset: naive CD4+ T cells isolated by negative enrichment. All receptors come from a human donor in good health.

The rearrangement uses TRBV20-1 and TRBJ1-1; no firm D call. The CDR3 spans 15 residues. Between the trimmed V and J ends, which lost 3 bases and 0 bases, there was a span of 14 bases. Germline CDR1 DFQATT, CDR2 SNEGSKA (reference sequence). The CDR3 is CSASRGPWMNTEAFF. The CDR3, as DNA: TGCAGTGCTAGTCGAGGCCCATGGATGAACACTGAAGCTTTCTTT.

J is TRBJ1-3 and V is TRBV27; 7 nucleotides align to TRBD1. The trim removed 6 bases at V and 4 bases at J, leaving 6 bases unmatched. The CDR3 is 14 residues long. Germline loops: CDR1 MNHEY, CDR2 SMNVEV (reference sequence). CDR3 residues: CASRRQGPGNTIYF. For the CDR3, the DNA is TGTGCCAGCAGAAGACAGGGACCGGGAAACACCATATATTTT.

A few counts support this clone. The rearrangement uses TRBV7-9 and TRBJ2-2; possible D gene TRBD2, 6 bases. Per the germline V gene, CDR1 is SEHNR and CDR2 is FQNEAQ (reference sequence). The CDR3 contains 15 residues. V was pared by 2 bases and J by 2 bases, with 9 bases between. CDR3 amino acids: CASSLQEGNTGELFF. The CDR3 coding sequence is TGTGCCAGCAGCTTACAGGAGGGCAACACCGGGGAGCTGTTTTTT.

The DNA for the CDR3 is TGTGCCATCAGTGGAGGACAGGGTTTCGGGGAGACCCAGTACTTC. This sequence encodes CAISGGQGFGETQYF. V gene TRBV10-3 combines with J gene TRBJ2-5; 8 bases fit TRBD1. J was trimmed by 5 bases and V by 4 bases; bases with no gene match: 9. Germline values: CDR1 ENHRY, CDR2 SYGVKD. CDR3 length: 15 amino acids.

The chain links TRBV28 to TRBJ2-7, with D hard to call. Germline CDR1 MDHEN, CDR2 SYDVKM. The CDR3 is 16 residues long. Trimming removed 1 base from V and 2 bases from J, with 15 bases in between. As DNA, the CDR3 is TGTGCCAGCAGTTTATCACGTACAGTTGAAGCCTACGAGCAGTACTTC. Protein product: CASSLSRTVEAYEQYF.

The rearrangement joins TRBV7-2 to TRBJ1-1, with 7 bases lining up with TRBD1. The germline CDR1 and CDR2 sequences are SGHTA and FQGNSA. The J segment lost 2 bases and the V segment lost 5 bases, leaving 8 bases of the junction unmatched. The length of the CDR3 is 15 residues. The chain's CDR3 is CASSQTGLGNTEAFF. The CDR3 coding sequence is TGTGCCAGCAGCCAGACAGGGTTAGGAAACACTGAAGCTTTCTTT.

The CDR3 sequence is CASSVCLYRDRQGATNEKLFF. The CDR3 DNA is TGTGCCAGCAGCGTATGTTTATACCGGGACAGGCAGGGCGCAACTAATGAAAAACTGTTTTTT. J is TRBJ1-4 and V is TRBV9, with 8 bases matching TRBD1. Trimming took 1 base from V and 0 from J; bases not matched to a gene: 17. CDR3 length: 21 residues. The germline CDR1 and CDR2 sequences are SGDLS and YYNGEE. The full variable domain, rest sourced from reference TRBV9 and TRBJ1-4, is DSGVTQTPKHLITATGQRVTLRCSPRSGDLSVYWYQQSLDQGLQFLIQYYNGEERAKGNILERFSAQQFPDLHSELNLSSLELGDSALYFCASSVCLYRDRQGATNEKLFFGSGTQLSVL.

This clone was counted once. The V call is TRBV19, the J call TRBJ1-1; the D gene is possibly TRBD1 (5 bases). Deletions cut 6 bases from V and 5 bases from J, with 19 bases between. The CDR3 sequence is 15 residues long. CDR1 and CDR2 from the germline V gene are LNHDA and SQIVND (reference sequence). The CDR3 nucleotides read TGTGCCAGTAGCCACACCCAGGGCAAGGCGACTGAAGCTTTCTTT. Protein sequence: CASSHTQGKATEAFF.

This clone was counted a single time. The chain links TRBV28 to TRBJ1-3; 11 bases are shared with TRBD1. CDR3 length: 16 residues. Per the germline V gene, CDR1 is MDHEN and CDR2 is SYDVKM. J was trimmed by 3 bases and V by 5 bases; bases with no gene match: 6. In DNA form, the CDR3 reads TGTGCCAGCAGTGACGGACAGGGGGCCTTTGGAAACACCATATATTTT. Its translation: CASSDGQGAFGNTIYF.

The chain is built from TRBV2 and TRBJ1-1; D call uncertain. Germline V gene sequence: CDR1 SNHLY, CDR2 FYNNEI. The V end was cut by 4 bases, the J end by 1 base, with 7 bases between. The CDR3 is made up of 13 amino acids. The CDR3 region is CASSVGENTEAFF. The DNA of the CDR3 is TGTGCCAGCAGTGTTGGGGAGAACACTGAAGCTTTCTTT.

V is TRBV7-3 and J is TRBJ2-1; no firm D call. CDR3 size: 12 residues. V shed 5 bases and J shed 7 bases, with 9 bases lying between them. The V gene's germline CDR1 is SGHTA and CDR2 FQGTGA. The CDR3 loop is CASSHNSNEQFF. CDR3 DNA sequence: TGTGCCAGCAGCCATAACAGTAATGAGCAGTTCTTC.

J is TRBJ2-7 and V is TRBV18, with 16 bases aligning to TRBD2. The CDR3 consists of 19 residues. V was clipped by 0 bases and J by 0 bases; unmatched bases: 5. Germline V CDR1 and CDR2: KGHSH, LQKENI. Here the CDR3 DNA reads TGTGCCAGCTCACCACCGGGACTAGCGGGAGGGATGAGCTCCTACGAGCAGTACTTC. It specifies CASSPPGLAGGMSSYEQYF.

V gene TRBV9 combines with J gene TRBJ2-3; 7 positions agree with TRBD2. CDR3 length: 15 residues. With 4 bases clipped from V and 2 bases from J, the junction kept 7 bases outside the gene matches. Germline assignment: CDR1 SGDLS and CDR2 YYNGEE. CDR3 protein: CASSTSGVVTDTQYF. The CDR3 nucleotides read TGTGCCAGCAGCACAAGCGGGGTCGTCACAGATACGCAGTATTTT. Filled out from reference TRBV9 and TRBJ2-3, the complete variable domain reads DSGVTQTPKHLITATGQRVTLRCSPRSGDLSVYWYQQSLDQGLQFLIQYYNGEERAKGNILERFSAQQFPDLHSELNLSSLELGDSALYFCASSTSGVVTDTQYFGPGTRLTVL.

The V call is TRBV28, the J call TRBJ1-2, with D possibly being TRBD1 (6 bases). The V and J ends lost 6 bases and 4 bases respectively, with 12 bases between them. The CDR3 runs to 13 residues. The germline gives CDR1 MDHEN, CDR2 SYDVKM. CDR3 region: CASRPGQLYGYTF. Written as DNA, the CDR3 is TGTGCCAGCAGGCCGGGACAACTCTATGGCTACACCTTC.

The J gene is TRBJ1-3, the V gene TRBV7-9, with 9 bases aligning to TRBD1. The length of the CDR3 is 14 residues. Germline assignment: CDR1 SEHNR and CDR2 FQNEAQ (reference sequence). V was clipped by 5 bases and J by 5 bases; unmatched bases: 4. The CDR3 loop is CASSVQGARNTIYF. Written as DNA, the CDR3 is TGTGCCAGCAGCGTACAGGGGGCTAGAAACACCATATATTTT.

The DNA of the CDR3 is TGCGCCAGCAGCTTGACACTAGCGGGAGACGAGCAGTACTTC. Encoded protein: CASSLTLAGDEQYF. V is TRBV5-1 and J is TRBJ2-7; 11 bases are a match to TRBD2. V was pared by 1 base and J by 5 bases, with 2 bases of the junction left unmatched. Germline CDR1 is SGHRS and CDR2 is YFSETQ. The CDR3 has 14 residues.

J is TRBJ2-3 and V is TRBV27; 15 bases map to TRBD2. Looked up from germline, CDR1 is MNHEY and CDR2 is SMNVEV (reference sequence). The CDR3 has 17 residues. V lost 2 bases, J lost 6 bases, and 6 bases stayed unmatched. CDR3 coding DNA: TGTGCCAGCAGTTTAAGGGGACTAGCGGGAGGTTTGGATACGCAGTATTTT. Translated, it gives CASSLRGLAGGLDTQYF.

The rearrangement links TRBV6-1 to TRBJ2-3; D is tentatively TRBD1 or TRBD2 (5 bases each). The germline V and J ends were trimmed by 3 bases and 2 bases, with 15 bases remaining between them. CDR1 MNHNS and CDR2 SASEGT come from the germline V gene. The CDR3 has 16 amino acids. The CDR3 region is CASSEGRGWDTDTQYF. The CDR3 coding sequence is TGTGCCAGCAGTGAGGGACGGGGATGGGACACAGATACGCAGTATTTT.

The chain combines TRBV28 with TRBJ1-6; tentative D call: TRBD1 (5 bases). The germline gives CDR1 MDHEN, CDR2 SYDVKM. The CDR3 is 17 residues long. The V and J ends lost 10 bases and 1 base respectively, with 20 bases between them. The chain's CDR3 is CATALDTSNSYNSPLHF. Here the CDR3 DNA reads TGTGCCACCGCCTTGGACACTTCGAATTCCTATAATTCACCCCTCCACTTT. Full variable domain (remainder filled in from reference TRBV28 and TRBJ1-6): DVKVTQSSRYLVKRTGEKVFLECVQDMDHENMFWYRQDPGLGLRLIYFSYDVKMKEKGDIPEGYSVSREKKERFSLILESASTNQTSMYLCATALDTSNSYNSPLHFGNGTRLTVT.

V gene TRBV5-1 combines with J gene TRBJ2-5, with TRBD2 as a possible D gene (5 bases). V lost 4 bases and J lost 5, with 27 bases in between. Germline V lookup: CDR1 SGHRS, CDR2 YFSETQ. The length of the CDR3 is 18 residues. The CDR3 region is CASSGGGPKGNFWETQYF. Here the CDR3 DNA reads TGCGCCAGCAGCGGAGGTGGGCCGAAAGGCAATTTTTGGGAGACCCAGTACTTC. Variable domain in full (rest from reference TRBV5-1 and TRBJ2-5): KAGVTQTPRYLIKTRGQQVTLSCSPISGHRSVSWYQQTPGQGLQFLFEYFSETQRNKGNFPGRFSGRQFSNSRSEMNVSTLELGDSALYLCASSGGGPKGNFWETQYFGPGTRLLVL.

The DNA of the CDR3 is TGTGCCAGCAGCCCCCAAGGGGGAGGCACTGAAGCTTTCTTT. This gives the protein CASSPQGGGTEAFF. The chain couples TRBV7-9 to TRBJ1-1; tentative D call: TRBD1 (6 bases). V was cut by 5 bases and J by 4 bases, with 14 bases left in between. The CDR3 covers 14 residues. From germline, CDR1 is SEHNR and CDR2 FQNEAQ (reference sequence).

The chain employs TRBV30 and TRBJ1-4, with a tentative D call TRBD1 (6 bases). Between the trimmed V and J ends, which lost 3 bases and 4 bases, there was a span of 15 bases. Germline V CDR1 and CDR2: GTSNPN, SVGIG (reference sequence). CDR3 length: 15 residues. The CDR3 region has the DNA TGTGCCTGGAGGTTCAGTCGGACAGATAATGAAAAACTGTTTTTT. It codes for CAWRFSRTDNEKLFF.

The V and J genes are TRBV5-1 and TRBJ1-3; 10 bases fit TRBD1. The length of the CDR3 is 18 residues. J was trimmed by 3 bases and V by 1 base; bases with no gene match: 10. CDR1 is SGHRS and CDR2 is YFSETQ in the germline V gene. CDR3 in amino acids: CASSLIGTGVSGGNTIYF. In DNA, the CDR3 is TGCGCCAGCAGCTTGATTGGGACAGGGGTTTCGGGTGGAAACACCATATATTTT.

Written as DNA, the CDR3 is TGTGCCAGCAGATCGGGAGGGGCTCCCTACGAGCAGTACTTC. Its translation is CASRSGGAPYEQYF. The chain links TRBV28 to TRBJ2-7; 8 bases fit TRBD2. This CDR3 contains 14 residues. V gave up 6 bases and J gave up 2 bases; unmatched junction bases: 6. Germline-derived CDR1 and CDR2 are MDHEN and SYDVKM.